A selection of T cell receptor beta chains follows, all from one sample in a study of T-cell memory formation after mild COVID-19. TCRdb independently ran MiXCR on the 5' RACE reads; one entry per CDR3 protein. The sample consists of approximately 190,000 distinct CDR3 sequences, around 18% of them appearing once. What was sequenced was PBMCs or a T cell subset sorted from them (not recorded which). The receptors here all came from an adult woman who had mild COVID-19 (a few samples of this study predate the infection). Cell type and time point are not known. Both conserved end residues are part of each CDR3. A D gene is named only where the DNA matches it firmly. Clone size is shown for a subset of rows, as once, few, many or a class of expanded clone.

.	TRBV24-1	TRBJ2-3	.	CATSDLGVSSTDTQYF	TGTGCCACCAGTGATTTGGGGGTTTCTAGCACAGATACGCAGTATTTT
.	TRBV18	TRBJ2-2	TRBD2	CASSPWTSGNTGELFF	TGTGCCAGCTCACCCTGGACTAGCGGGAACACCGGGGAGCTGTTTTTT
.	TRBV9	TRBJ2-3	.	CASSTLSTDTQYF	TGTGCCAGCAGCACCCTTAGCACAGATACGCAGTATTTT
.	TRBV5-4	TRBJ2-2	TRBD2	CASSRLAGGTSGELFF	TGTGCCAGCAGCCGACTAGCGGGGGGGACTTCTGGGGAGCTGTTTTTT
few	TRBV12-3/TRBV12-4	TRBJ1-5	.	CASSLPGQSNQPQHF	TGTGCCAGCAGTTTACCTGGACAGAGCAATCAGCCCCAGCATTTT
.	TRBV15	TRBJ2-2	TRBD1	CATSREAGGHTGELFF	TGTGCCACCAGCAGAGAGGCAGGGGGCCACACCGGGGAGCTGTTTTTT
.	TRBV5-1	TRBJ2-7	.	CASAEGYEQYF	TGCGCCAGCGCCGAGGGGTACGAGCAGTACTTC
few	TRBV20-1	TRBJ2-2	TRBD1	CSAPDRGAGTGELFF	TGCAGTGCCCCCGACAGGGGGGCGGGCACCGGGGAGCTGTTTTTT
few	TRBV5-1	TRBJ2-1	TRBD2	CASSLGQREAGNEQFF	TGCGCCAGCAGCTTGGGGCAGCGGGAGGCAGGCAATGAGCAGTTCTTC
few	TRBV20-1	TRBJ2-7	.	CSAGGRADSEQYF	TGCAGTGCCGGGGGCAGGGCCGACTCTGAGCAGTACTTC
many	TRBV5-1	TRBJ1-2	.	CASSVSPTGAYGYTF	TGCGCCAGCAGCGTGTCACCCACGGGGGCGTATGGCTACACCTTC
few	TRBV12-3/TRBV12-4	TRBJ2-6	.	CASSSGVGANVLTF	TGTGCCAGCAGTTCGGGGGTTGGGGCCAACGTCCTGACTTTC
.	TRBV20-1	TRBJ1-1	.	CSAYRDTGTEAFF	TGCAGTGCTTACCGGGACACTGGAACTGAAGCTTTCTTT
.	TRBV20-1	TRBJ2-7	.	CSAKSRGTYEQYF	TGCAGTGCTAAGAGCAGGGGCACCTACGAGCAGTACTTC
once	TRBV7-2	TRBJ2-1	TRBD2	CASSLAGLATNEQFF	TGTGCCAGCAGCTTAGCGGGACTAGCCACCAATGAGCAGTTCTTC
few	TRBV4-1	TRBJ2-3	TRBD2	CASSSGRVSDTQYF	TGCGCCAGCAGTAGCGGGAGGGTCTCAGATACGCAGTATTTT
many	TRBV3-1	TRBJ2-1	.	CASSQGLGQNTYNEQFF	TGTGCCAGCAGCCAAGGACTTGGACAGAACACCTACAATGAGCAGTTCTTC
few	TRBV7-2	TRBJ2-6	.	CASSLALSGPGANVLTF	TGTGCCAGCAGCTTAGCGTTGAGTGGGCCCGGGGCCAACGTCCTGACTTTC
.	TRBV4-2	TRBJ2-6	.	CASSQDFSGANVLTF	TGTGCCAGCAGCCAAGACTTCTCTGGGGCCAACGTCCTGACTTTC
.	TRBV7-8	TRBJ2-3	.	CASRVGASADTQYF	TGTGCCAGCAGGGTAGGGGCGAGCGCAGATACGCAGTATTTT
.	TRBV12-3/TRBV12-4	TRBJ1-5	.	CASSLYLVGNQPQHF	TGTGCCAGCAGTTTATATCTCGTCGGCAATCAGCCCCAGCATTTT
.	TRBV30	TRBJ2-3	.	CAWISGFTDRQYF	TGTGCCTGGATATCAGGGTTCACAGATAGGCAGTATTTT
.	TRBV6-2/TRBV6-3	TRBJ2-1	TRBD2	CASSYSRGLAWGIYNEQFF	TGTGCCAGCAGTTACTCGAGGGGACTAGCCTGGGGGATCTACAATGAGCAGTTCTTC
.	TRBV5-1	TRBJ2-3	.	CASKGPGSTDTQYF	TGCGCCAGCAAAGGGCCAGGGAGCACAGATACGCAGTATTTT
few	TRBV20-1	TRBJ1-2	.	CSARAYNSDYGYTF	TGCAGTGCTAGAGCGTATAACAGTGACTATGGCTACACCTTC
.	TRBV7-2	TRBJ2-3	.	CASSSSWGRRTDTQYF	TGTGCCAGCAGCTCATCCTGGGGGAGACGCACAGATACGCAGTATTTT
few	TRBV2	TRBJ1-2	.	CASSTDRLYYGYTF	TGTGCCAGCAGCACGGACAGACTATACTATGGCTACACCTTC
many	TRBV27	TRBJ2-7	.	CASSRGGRRYF	TGTGCCAGCAGTCGAGGGGGGAGGAGGTACTTC
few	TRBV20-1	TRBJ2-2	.	CSAQKVDTGELFF	TGCAGTGCCCAGAAGGTTGACACCGGGGAGCTGTTTTTT
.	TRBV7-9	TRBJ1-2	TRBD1	CASSLGTGQLYGYTF	TGTGCCAGCAGCTTAGGAACGGGACAGCTCTATGGCTACACCTTC
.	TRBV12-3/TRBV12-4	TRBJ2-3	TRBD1	CASSPSSRGDTQYF	TGTGCCAGCAGTCCCTCGTCCAGGGGGGATACGCAGTATTTT
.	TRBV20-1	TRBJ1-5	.	CSAQLGSGSNQPQHF	TGCAGTGCTCAGTTGGGGTCCGGTAGCAATCAGCCCCAGCATTTT
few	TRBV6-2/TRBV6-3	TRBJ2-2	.	CASTLTGTNTGELFF	TGTGCCAGCACTCTTACGGGCACGAACACCGGGGAGCTGTTTTTT